This TCR beta chain was found in a study of OX40 agonist ivuxolimab in advanced cancers. The overall study: The patients got ivuxolimab, which is an agonistic anti-OX40 (CD134) antibody.

Libraries were prepared by immunoSEQ multiplex PCR; TCRdb keeps only in-frame clonotypes and omits some of them. The profile covers about 68,000 clones, with roughly 84% appearing a single time and 0.68% taken by the ten largest. CDR1 is MNHNS and CDR2 is SASEGT in the germline V gene. Deletions cut 9 bases from V and 0 bases from J, with 15 bases between. CDR3 length equals 14 residues. The investigators sampled blood at baseline, at cycle 4 day 1, and at cycle 7 day 1. This specimen was CD4+ or CD8+ T cells sorted from blood, taken in a trial of the OX40 agonist ivuxolimab. The chain carries TRBV6-1 and TRBJ2-7; D is undetermined. This clonotype was obtained from an adult with an advanced solid tumor such as melanoma, head and neck, liver or kidney cancer. CDR3 in DNA: TGTGCCAGTTCACTTAGGACGGTCTCCTACGAGCAGTACTTC. Amino acid sequence: CASSLRTVSYEQYF.